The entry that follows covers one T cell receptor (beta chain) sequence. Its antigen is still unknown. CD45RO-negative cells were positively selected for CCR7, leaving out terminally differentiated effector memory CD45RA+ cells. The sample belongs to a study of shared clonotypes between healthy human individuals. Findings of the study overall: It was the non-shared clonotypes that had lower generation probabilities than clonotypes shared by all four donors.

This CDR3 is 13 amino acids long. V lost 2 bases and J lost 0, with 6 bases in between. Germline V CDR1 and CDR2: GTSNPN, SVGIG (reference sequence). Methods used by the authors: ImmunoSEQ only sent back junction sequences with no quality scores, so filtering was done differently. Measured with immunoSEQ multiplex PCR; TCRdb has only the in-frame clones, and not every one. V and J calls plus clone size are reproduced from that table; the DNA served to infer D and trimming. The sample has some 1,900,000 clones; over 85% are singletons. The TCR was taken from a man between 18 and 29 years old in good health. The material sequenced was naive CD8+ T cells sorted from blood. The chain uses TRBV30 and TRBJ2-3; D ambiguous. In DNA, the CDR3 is TGTGCCTGGAGTTCTGACAGCACAGATACGCAGTATTTT. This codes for CAWSSDSTDTQYF.